The source of this T cell receptor beta chain is a study of blood T cell repertoires in COVID-19. Study-level background: COVID-19 samples collected from the United States, Italy and Spain covered acute and convalescent phases. PBMCs, B-cell-depleted T cells, or T cells provided the cDNA or gDNA that made up the material.

Profiled with immunoSEQ multiplex PCR; TCRdb holds only in-frame clones, not every one. Of 70,000 to 85,000 clones listed, roughly 80% are singletons. Per germline, CDR1 LNHDA and CDR2 SQIVND (reference sequence). The CDR3 sequence is 14 residues long. Trimming removed 7 bases from V and 1 base from J; junction bases left unmatched: 6. V and J are TRBV19 and TRBJ1-1; TRBD1 agrees at 7 bases. The receptor was derived from a woman of 80 years or more with acute or convalescent COVID-19. Material: peripheral blood. CDR3: CASTTDRWNTEAFF. The CDR3 DNA sequence: TGTGCCAGTACCACGGACAGGTGGAACACTGAAGCTTTCTTT.